One sample yielded the 12 T cell receptor beta chains listed below, sequenced in a study of naive and memory T cell subsets. The study, taken as a whole, reports: Especially in CD8 cells, naive repertoires contained a few larger clonotypes, possibly CD45RA-re-expressing memory cells.

Four rounds of PCR amplified the ligated cDNA using nested alpha and beta constant-region primers plus SP2. One entry per CDR3 protein results from TCRdb running MiXCR on the UMI-ligation and nested PCR reads. Of some 250 distinct CDR3 sequences in the sample, approximately 71% were seen once. Their antigens are not known. The specimen sequenced was naive CD8+ T cells from blood. Receptors were obtained from a human donor in good health.

Details on this clonotype: This beta chain is off target for a library built for alpha chains, so its abundance means little. The CDR3 reads CASSSASSQGTQYF. In DNA form, the CDR3 reads TGTGCCAGCAGTTCCGCTTCCAGTCAGGGGACCCAGTACTTC. V usage is TRBV12-3 or TRBV12-4 and J usage is TRBJ2-5, with a tentative D call TRBD1 (5 bases). V lost 4 bases to trimming and J lost 7 bases, with 16 bases between them. CDR3 length: 14 amino acids.

As to this clonotype: Sequence at one end of the junction differs from germline and may be a read error. Because this beta chain is a stray read in a library intended to capture alpha chains, its abundance should not be given much weight. The V and J genes are TRBV20-1 and TRBJ2-1; no clear D gene. In germline, CDR1 is DFQATT, CDR2 SNEGSKA (reference sequence). The CDR3 runs to 11 residues. DNA for the CDR3: TGCAGTGCTAGAGTTGGCAGTGAGCAGTTATTC. This sequence encodes CSARVGSEQLF.

Details on this clonotype: Within a library made for alpha chains, this beta chain is off target, and its count is uninformative. In nucleotides, the CDR3 is TGCGCCAGCAGCTTGGAGGGATCGTACAATGAGCAGTTCTTC. It specifies CASSLEGSYNEQFF. V gene TRBV5-1 combines with J gene TRBJ2-1, with D unclear. The CDR3 is made up of 14 amino acids. V shed 0 bases and J shed 4 bases, with 8 bases lying between them. Germline values: CDR1 SGHRS, CDR2 YFSETQ.

Of note for this clonotype: A library made for alpha chains picked up this beta chain off target, so its size means little. The CDR3 region is CASSSQLAGVADTQYF. The DNA of the CDR3 is TGTGCCAGCAGTTCCCAACTAGCGGGAGTGGCAGATACGCAGTATTTT. V is TRBV6-2 or TRBV6-3 and J is TRBJ2-3, with 11 bases identical to TRBD2. J was trimmed by 4 bases and V by 4 bases; bases with no gene match: 7. CDR3 size: 16 residues. The germline CDR1 and CDR2 sequences are MNHEY and SVGEGT.

In this sample, this clonotype turned up a few times. Being off target in a library aimed at alpha chains, this beta chain has a size of little meaning. The chain employs TRBV6-6 and TRBJ1-5, with TRBD1 identical over 9 bases. After removal of 4 bases from V and 4 bases from J, the junction contained 2 bases not matched to a gene. This CDR3 spans 14 amino acids. Germline CDR1 and CDR2: MNHNY and SVGAGI (reference sequence). The DNA of the CDR3 is TGTGCCAGCAGTTCTGGACAGGGGAATCAGCCCCAGCATTTT. Translating it yields CASSSGQGNQPQHF.

Remarks on this clonotype: A library prepared for alpha chains yielded this beta chain as an off-target read; its size is of little meaning. The chain has TRBV20-1 and TRBJ2-7, with 10 bases lining up with TRBD2. CDR1 DFQATT and CDR2 SNEGSKA come from the germline V gene (reference sequence). The CDR3 runs to 14 residues. The V segment lost 3 bases and the J segment 2 bases; nucleotides outside the gene matches: 4. In nucleotides, the CDR3 is TGCAGTGCTAGTAGCGGGAGGACCCCCTACGAGCAGTACGTC. The encoded protein is CSASSGRTPYEQYV.

Of note for this clonotype: Found in a library prepared for alpha chains, this beta chain is an off-target read, and its abundance has little meaning. The genes are TRBV20-1 and TRBJ2-5; D is unclear. CDR1 is DFQATT and CDR2 is SNEGSKA in the germline V gene (reference sequence). Trimming cost V 3 bases and J 5 bases, with 10 bases left between them. This CDR3 has 12 amino acids. CDR3 sequence: CSASRGFETQYF. DNA of the CDR3: TGCAGTGCTAGTCGAGGTTTTGAGACCCAGTACTTC.

Concerning this clonotype: Because the library targeted alpha chains, this beta chain is an off-target read whose size means little. This chain connects TRBV11-2 to TRBJ2-5; weak D call: TRBD2 (6 bases). Germline loops: CDR1 SGHAT, CDR2 FQNNGV. This CDR3 is 17 amino acids long. V was pared by 5 bases and J by 3 bases, with 22 bases between. The CDR3 sequence is CASSNSGGTGKEETQYF. CDR3 bases: TGTGCCAGCAGCAACTCCGGGGGAACAGGCAAAGAAGAGACCCAGTACTTC.

With regard to this clonotype: This beta chain is a stray sequence in a library constructed for alpha chains; its clone size is not meaningful. The chain employs TRBV20-1 and TRBJ2-3, with a tentative D call TRBD2 (6 bases). Looked up from germline, CDR1 is DFQATT and CDR2 is SNEGSKA (reference sequence). The CDR3 has 12 amino acids. V was clipped by 4 bases and J by 1 base, with 6 bases between them. The CDR3 is CSATGGTDTQYF. The CDR3 DNA is TGCAGTGCTACGGGGGGCACAGATACGCAGTATTTT.

About this clonotype itself: Because this beta chain is a stray read in a library intended to capture alpha chains, its abundance should not be given much weight. The CDR3, as DNA: TGTGCCAGCAGCCCGGTAGGGGGGGGAAGGCTCTCCAATGAGCAGTTCTTC. This translates into CASSPVGGGRLSNEQFF. The chain joins TRBV5-4 to TRBJ2-1; possibly TRBD2 for D (7 bases). In germline, CDR1 is SGHNT, CDR2 YYREEE (reference sequence). This CDR3 has 17 amino acids. Between the trimmed V and J ends, which lost 4 bases and 6 bases, there was a span of 23 bases.

With regard to this clonotype: As an off-target read in a library built for alpha chains, this beta chain has a frequency of little significance. The V gene is TRBV27, the J gene TRBJ1-2, with 9 positions matching TRBD1. The trim removed 4 bases at V and 6 bases at J, leaving 6 bases unmatched. The CDR3 consists of 14 residues. The germline V gene encodes CDR1 MNHEY and CDR2 SMNVEV (reference sequence). CDR3 DNA sequence: TGTGCCAGCAGTTCCGAGGACAGGGGACATGGCTACACCTTC. Translating gives CASSSEDRGHGYTF.

A word on this clonotype: A library prepared for alpha chains yielded this beta chain as an off-target read; its size is of little meaning. The gene calls are TRBV7-9 and TRBJ1-1, with D unclear. Looked up from germline, CDR1 is SEHNR and CDR2 is FQNEAQ (reference sequence). The CDR3 has 13 residues. V was clipped by 6 bases and J by 3 bases, with 11 bases between them. The CDR3 nucleotides read TGTGCCAGCAGACGATCTGGGTACACTGAAGCTTTCTTT. It yields the protein CASRRSGYTEAFF. Full variable domain (rest looked up from reference TRBV7-9 and TRBJ1-1): DTGVSQNPRHKITKRGQNVTFRCDPISEHNRLYWYRQTLGQGPEFLTYFQNEAQLEKSRLLSDRFSAERPKGSFSTLEIQRTEQGDSAMYLCASRRSGYTEAFFGQGTRLTVV.